The 17 T cell receptor beta chains below were found in one sample sequenced in a study of cytomegalovirus exposure and HLA in healthy donors. The PCR made use of 60 Vbeta and 13 Jbeta primers. The table came from immunoSEQ multiplex PCR; TCRdb's copy has only in-frame clones and leaves some out. The sample includes over 150,000 clones, approximately 71% of them seen just once. Sequenced sample: PBMCs. Receptors were obtained from a male donor in good health and CMV-seronegative.

This rearrangement joins TRBV6-4 to TRBJ2-2; 9 nucleotides align to TRBD1. The germline gives CDR1 MRHNA, CDR2 SNTAGT. The CDR3 is made up of 16 amino acids. After removal of 4 bases from V and 5 bases from J, the junction contained 8 bases not matched to a gene. For the CDR3, the DNA is TGTGCCAGCAGTGTCACAGGGGGCGATGGGACCGGGGAGCTGTTTTTT. Its protein product is CASSVTGGDGTGELFF.

The chain carries TRBV7-2 and TRBJ2-7; D is undetermined. The V gene's germline CDR1 is SGHTA and CDR2 FQGNSA. The V gene lost 0 bases and the J gene lost 3 bases, with 15 bases spanning the gap. This CDR3 is 16 amino acids long. Written as DNA, the CDR3 is TGTGCCAGCAGCTTAGCCAGGCCCATCATGTTCTACGAGCAGTACTTC. Its protein is CASSLARPIMFYEQYF.

The genes are TRBV7-7 and TRBJ2-3; tentatively, D is TRBD1 (7 bases). Trimming stripped 5 bases from V and 9 bases from J, with 12 bases between. The CDR3 totals 12 residues. CDR1 is SSHAT, CDR2 FNYEAQ, per germline (reference sequence). CDR3 residues: CASSPQGGTQYF. The CDR3, as DNA: TGTGCCAGCAGCCCCCAGGGGGGAACGCAGTATTTT. Full variable domain (missing parts from reference TRBV7-7 and TRBJ2-3): GAGVSQSPRYKVTKRGQDVTLRCDPISSHATLYWYQQALGQGPEFLTYFNYEAQPDKSGLPSDRFSAERPEGSISTLTIQRTEQRDSAMYRCASSPQGGTQYFGPGTRLTVL.

CDR3 protein: CASSSAGSGANVLTF. The CDR3 DNA reads as TGTGCCAGCAGTTCCGCGGGTTCTGGGGCCAACGTCCTGACTTTC. The V gene is TRBV2, the J gene TRBJ2-6, with D tentatively TRBD2 (5 bases). Germline CDR1 reads SNHLY; CDR2 reads FYNNEI. The CDR3 sequence is 15 residues long. Deletions cut 5 bases from V and 1 base from J, with 9 bases between.

The chain uses TRBV18 and TRBJ2-5; D unresolved. V was cut by 2 bases and J by 1 base, with 8 bases left in between. The CDR3 runs to 14 residues. Per the germline V gene, CDR1 is KGHSH and CDR2 is LQKENI. CDR3 bases: TGTGCCAGCTCACCAGCGAACAGCCAAGAGACCCAGTACTTC. This codes for CASSPANSQETQYF.

The J gene is TRBJ2-7, the V gene TRBV5-1; TRBD1 aligns across 8 bases. The J segment lost 2 bases and the V segment lost 0 bases, leaving 4 bases of the junction unmatched. Germline CDR1 is SGHRS and CDR2 is YFSETQ. There are 15 residues in the CDR3. DNA for the CDR3: TGCGCCAGCAGCTTGGGGGACAGGTCCACCTACGAGCAGTACTTC. It encodes CASSLGDRSTYEQYF.

The chain uses TRBV28 and TRBJ1-5, with D possibly matching TRBD1 (5 bases). V lost 3 bases and J lost 9, with 21 bases in between. The germline gives CDR1 MDHEN, CDR2 SYDVKM. CDR3 length: 16 residues. The CDR3 DNA sequence: TGTGCCAGCAGTTTTCCCCTGGGGGAGGGGAATTTGCCCCAGCATTTT. Its translation is CASSFPLGEGNLPQHF.

This rearrangement joins TRBV6-1 to TRBJ1-2; D gene uncertain. Germline V CDR1 and CDR2: MNHNS, SASEGT. V was cut by 1 base and J by 8 bases, with 17 bases left in between. The CDR3 is made up of 15 amino acids. Here the CDR3 reads CASSEEAGTRSGYTF. In DNA form, the CDR3 reads TGTGCCAGCAGTGAAGAAGCAGGCACCCGGTCGGGCTACACCTTC.

This chain connects TRBV5-1 to TRBJ2-7; a weak D match, TRBD2 (7 bases). Germline values: CDR1 SGHRS, CDR2 YFSETQ. The CDR3 is made up of 14 amino acids. The germline V and J ends were trimmed by 4 bases and 5 bases, with 16 bases remaining between them. In DNA form, the CDR3 reads TGCGCCAGCAGCAGAGCAGGGGAGGGGAACGAGCAGTACTTC. This codes for CASSRAGEGNEQYF.

In this sample, this clone turned up a few times. V usage is TRBV7-3 and J usage is TRBJ1-1, with D possibly being TRBD1 (5 bases). The V gene's germline CDR1 is SGHTA and CDR2 FQGTGA. With 4 bases removed from V and 0 bases from J, the gap between germline ends came to 9 bases. The CDR3 runs 14 residues. CDR3 nucleotide sequence: TGTGCCAGCAGCTCGGACAATCTGAACACTGAAGCTTTCTTT. Its translation is CASSSDNLNTEAFF.

The chain employs TRBV27 and TRBJ2-1; tentatively, D is TRBD2 (6 bases). With 5 bases removed from V and 7 bases from J, the gap between germline ends came to 12 bases. The length of the CDR3 is 13 residues. The germline V gene has CDR1 MNHEY and CDR2 SMNVEV (reference sequence). The CDR3 sequence is CASSPDYENEQFF. The CDR3 DNA reads TGTGCCAGCAGTCCGGACTACGAGAATGAGCAGTTCTTC.

The rearrangement links TRBV18 to TRBJ2-1; 10 bases line up with TRBD2. Losses at the gene ends were 1 base for V and 6 bases for J; bases not matched to a gene: 6. The CDR3 extends over 16 amino acids. Germline-derived CDR1 and CDR2 are KGHSH and LQKENI. CDR3 nucleotides: TGTGCCAGCTCACCACAATTAGCGGGAGGCTCCAATGAGCAGTTCTTC. It encodes CASSPQLAGGSNEQFF.

This sequence joins TRBV7-2 and TRBJ1-1; D not resolved. CDR3 length equals 11 residues. The V end lost 6 bases, the J end lost 7 bases, and 9 bases lay between the germline ends. Looked up from germline, CDR1 is SGHTA and CDR2 is FQGNSA. The CDR3 here is CASSFRFEAFF. The CDR3, as DNA: TGTGCCAGCAGTTTCAGGTTTGAAGCTTTCTTT.

This chain uses TRBV6-6 with TRBJ2-7; D perhaps matches TRBD2 (7 bases). Germline V lookup: CDR1 MNHNY, CDR2 SVGAGI (reference sequence). Trimming took off 0 bases at V and 2 bases at J, with 8 bases between the two ends. The CDR3 extends over 14 amino acids. Here the CDR3 reads CASSYSGGPYEQYF. DNA for the CDR3: TGTGCCAGCAGTTACTCGGGGGGGCCCTACGAGCAGTACTTC.

The V call is TRBV13, the J call TRBJ2-7; D ambiguous. CDR3 length equals 16 residues. Trimming shortened V by 2 bases and J by 5 bases, and 19 bases separated the two germline ends. CDR1 PRHDT and CDR2 FYEKMQ come from the germline V gene (reference sequence). The CDR3 coding sequence is TGTGCCAGCAGCTTAAACCGGGTCCACGGCGGCGACGAGCAGTACTTC. It specifies CASSLNRVHGGDEQYF.

The rearrangement joins TRBV4-2 to TRBJ2-2, with 7 nucleotides matching TRBD1. Germline CDR1 reads LGHNA; CDR2 reads YNFKEQ. The V and J ends lost 2 bases and 5 bases, in that order; junction bases with no gene match: 5. This CDR3 has 15 amino acids. The CDR3, as DNA: TGTGCCAGCAGCCAACCCCAGGGGGTTACCGGGGAGCTGTTTTTT. It yields the protein CASSQPQGVTGELFF.

This clone was detected a few times. V is TRBV4-1 and J is TRBJ1-1, with 7 bases aligning to TRBD1. The CDR3 is made up of 14 amino acids. Germline V gene sequence: CDR1 MGHRA, CDR2 YSYEKL. J lost 4 bases, V lost 5 bases, and 7 bases had no gene match. CDR3 nucleotide sequence: TGCGCCAGCAGCTACTTGACAGGGTCCACTGAAGCTTTCTTT. Translated, it gives CASSYLTGSTEAFF.